This TCR beta chain was recorded in a study of cytomegalovirus exposure and HLA in healthy donors. Study summary: An earlier analysis identified 120 million or so unique TCR beta sequences in some 170 million T cells. Whole-study results and caveats: Confirmation in vitro established that three CMV-associated chains were specific for CMV antigens. The productive fraction for most TCR beta V segments was about 87% or about 30% in an earlier analysis. A later examination showed that TCR association rates differed by HLA locus, with DRB1 most and HLA-C fewest.

In the PCR, 60 Vbeta and 13 Jbeta primers were used. Produced via immunoSEQ multiplex PCR; TCRdb's table is partial and in-frame only. The sample has approximately 150,000 clones; roughly three quarters are singletons. Regarding this clone: Its antigen remains unidentified.

The sequenced material came from PBMCs. The TCR comes from a woman younger than 30 in good health and CMV-seronegative.

CDR3 DNA sequence: TGTGCCAGCAGCTTAGCCGGGACAGGGGAAGGGTACGAGCAGTACTTC. It codes for CASSLAGTGEGYEQYF. The chain has TRBV7-6 and TRBJ2-7, with 10 bases matching TRBD1. Germline loops: CDR1 SGHVS, CDR2 FNYEAQ. With 0 bases clipped from V and 4 bases from J, the junction kept 6 bases outside the gene matches. The CDR3 contains 16 residues.